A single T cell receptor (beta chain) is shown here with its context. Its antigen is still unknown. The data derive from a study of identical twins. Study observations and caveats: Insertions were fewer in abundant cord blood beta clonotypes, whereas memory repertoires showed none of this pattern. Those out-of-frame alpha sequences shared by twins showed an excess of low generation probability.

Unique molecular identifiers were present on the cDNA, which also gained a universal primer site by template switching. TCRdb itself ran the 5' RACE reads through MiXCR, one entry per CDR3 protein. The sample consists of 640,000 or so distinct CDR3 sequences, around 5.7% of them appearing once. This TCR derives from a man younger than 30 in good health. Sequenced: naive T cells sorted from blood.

For the CDR3, the DNA is TGTGCCAGCAGCTCTCAGGGGGCGACTCTCTCCTACGAGCAGTACTTC. Protein: CASSSQGATLSYEQYF. The chain recombines TRBV11-2 with TRBJ2-7; 8 bases align to TRBD1. J lost 0 bases, V lost 4 bases, and 8 bases had no gene match. Germline lookup yields CDR1 SGHAT and CDR2 FQNNGV. The CDR3 has 16 residues.